Below, 13 T cell receptor beta chains from the same sample are listed, as sequenced in a study of patients with pleural tuberculosis. One entry per CDR3 protein results from TCRdb running MiXCR on the reads. The profile covers 40,000 to 55,000 distinct CDR3 sequences, with 7.3% appearing a single time and 15% to 20% taken by the ten largest. The receptors here all came from a human donor with pleural tuberculosis.

In its sample, this clonotype was seen many times. The chain employs TRBV12-3 or TRBV12-4 and TRBJ1-4, with no clear D. V lost 6 bases and J lost 5, with 16 bases in between. CDR3 length: 15 amino acids. Here the CDR3 reads CASRRVPGVNEKLFF. In nucleotides, the CDR3 is TGTGCCAGCAGGAGGGTGCCAGGAGTAAATGAAAAACTGTTTTTT.

The chain employs TRBV10-3 and TRBJ2-5; the D gene is possibly TRBD1 (6 bases). The CDR3 loop spans 15 amino acids. The germline V gene encodes CDR1 ENHRY and CDR2 SYGVKD. The V end lost 4 bases, the J end lost 5 bases, and 17 bases lay between the germline ends. The CDR3 DNA sequence: TGTGCCATCAGTGCCGGGACAACTAGAGGGGAGACCCAGTACTTC. Translation: CAISAGTTRGETQYF.

This clonotype appeared many times. The chain is built from TRBV25-1 and TRBJ1-2; no clear D. The CDR3 is 12 residues long. Germline CDR1 MGHDK, CDR2 SYGVNS. V was cut by 4 bases and J by 5 bases, with 8 bases left in between. The DNA for the CDR3 is TGTGCCAGCAGTGTGGGAGATTATGGCTACACCTTC. Amino acids: CASSVGDYGYTF.

This clonotype was observed at least ten times. The chain couples TRBV20-1 to TRBJ2-4; 7 bases align to TRBD2. V shed 2 bases, J shed 13 bases, and the junction held 5 bases outside the gene matches. The CDR3 has 11 amino acids. Per germline, CDR1 DFQATT and CDR2 SNEGSKA (reference sequence). CDR3 sequence: CSARSGAAQYF. Written as DNA, the CDR3 is TGCAGTGCTAGAAGCGGGGCAGCCCAGTACTTC.

This clonotype was picked up many times. The gene calls are TRBV2 and TRBJ2-1, with TRBD2 matching over 12 bases. J lost 7 bases, V lost 3 bases, and 7 bases had no gene match. The CDR3 has 16 amino acids. CDR1 SNHLY and CDR2 FYNNEI come from the germline V gene. Here the CDR3 reads CASSDGTSGLGNEQFF. The CDR3, as DNA: TGTGCCAGCAGTGATGGGACTAGCGGGCTTGGGAATGAGCAGTTCTTC.

This clonotype has ten or more counts. V and J are TRBV11-1 and TRBJ1-1; D is perhaps TRBD1 (6 bases). CDR1 SGHAT and CDR2 FQDESV come from the germline V gene (reference sequence). The CDR3 runs 12 residues. Between the trimmed V and J ends, which lost 4 bases and 10 bases, there was a span of 13 bases. The chain's CDR3 is CASSSQGLGAFF. CDR3 in DNA: TGTGCCAGCAGCTCACAGGGTTTGGGAGCTTTCTTT.

This clonotype was seen many times. The gene calls are TRBV20-1 and TRBJ1-5, with a possible D match to TRBD1 (5 bases). The germline CDR1 and CDR2 sequences are DFQATT and SNEGSKA (reference sequence). V was cut by 7 bases and J by 7 bases, with 14 bases left in between. The CDR3 runs 12 residues. The CDR3 region is CSGGKGWQPQHF. The DNA for the CDR3 is TGCAGTGGGGGGAAGGGGTGGCAGCCCCAGCATTTT.

This clonotype was counted at least ten times. The rearrangement links TRBV10-3 to TRBJ2-3; weak D call: TRBD2 (6 bases). Germline assignment: CDR1 ENHRY and CDR2 SYGVKD. V dropped 10 bases and J dropped 2 bases, with 10 bases sitting between them. The CDR3 extends over 12 amino acids. The CDR3 bases are TGTGCCACCCGGGACTTCACAGATACGCAGTATTTT. Translating it yields CATRDFTDTQYF.

There are many counts of this clonotype. The CDR3 loop reads CSARDPRPQGPQHF. The CDR3 coding sequence is TGCAGTGCTAGAGATCCGAGACCCCAGGGGCCCCAGCATTTT. The chain is built from TRBV20-1 and TRBJ1-5; D is perhaps TRBD1 (5 bases). V lost 0 bases to trimming and J lost 9 bases, with 15 bases between them. The CDR3 consists of 14 residues. CDR1 and CDR2 (germline): DFQATT, SNEGSKA (reference sequence).

About this clonotype: A read error may be the cause here, since a much bigger clone is one base away. The CDR3 carries no conserved terminal phenylalanine or tryptophan, so it likely arises from a read error. The CDR3 spells CASSSGTANYGYTS. CDR3 nucleotide sequence: TGTGCCAGCTCTTCCGGGACAGCTAACTATGGCTACACCTCC. The rearrangement links TRBV18 to TRBJ1-2; 7 bases fit TRBD1. The germline gives CDR1 KGHSH, CDR2 LQKENI. This CDR3 spans 14 amino acids. J was trimmed by 0 bases and V by 6 bases; bases with no gene match: 4.

This clonotype was detected many times. The genes are TRBV6-1 and TRBJ2-1; 9 nucleotides agree with TRBD2. V dropped 3 bases and J dropped 4; count of bases not matched to a gene: 4. CDR3 length: 15 amino acids. The germline V gene encodes CDR1 MNHNS and CDR2 SASEGT. The CDR3 loop is CASSEASGGYNEQFF. In nucleotides, the CDR3 is TGTGCCAGCAGTGAGGCGAGCGGGGGGTACAATGAGCAGTTCTTC.

In this sample, this clonotype turned up many times. The chain joins TRBV6-2 or TRBV6-3 to TRBJ2-7; D remains unclear. Germline lookup yields CDR1 MNHEY and CDR2 SVGEGT. V was trimmed by 0 bases and J by 3 bases, leaving 12 bases between them. This CDR3 has 15 amino acids. The chain's CDR3 is CASSYSFSEIYEQYF. CDR3 DNA sequence: TGTGCCAGCAGTTACTCGTTTTCGGAAATCTACGAGCAGTACTTC.

There are a few counts of this clonotype. V usage is TRBV29-1 and J usage is TRBJ2-1; 7 bases are shared with TRBD1. Germline CDR1 SQVTM, CDR2 ANQGSEA. The CDR3 is made up of 14 amino acids. V lost 6 bases to trimming and J lost 7 bases; unmatched junction nucleotides: 12. CDR3 region: CSVLVGQMTNEQFF. CDR3 in DNA: TGCAGCGTCCTAGTGGGACAGATGACGAATGAGCAGTTCTTC.